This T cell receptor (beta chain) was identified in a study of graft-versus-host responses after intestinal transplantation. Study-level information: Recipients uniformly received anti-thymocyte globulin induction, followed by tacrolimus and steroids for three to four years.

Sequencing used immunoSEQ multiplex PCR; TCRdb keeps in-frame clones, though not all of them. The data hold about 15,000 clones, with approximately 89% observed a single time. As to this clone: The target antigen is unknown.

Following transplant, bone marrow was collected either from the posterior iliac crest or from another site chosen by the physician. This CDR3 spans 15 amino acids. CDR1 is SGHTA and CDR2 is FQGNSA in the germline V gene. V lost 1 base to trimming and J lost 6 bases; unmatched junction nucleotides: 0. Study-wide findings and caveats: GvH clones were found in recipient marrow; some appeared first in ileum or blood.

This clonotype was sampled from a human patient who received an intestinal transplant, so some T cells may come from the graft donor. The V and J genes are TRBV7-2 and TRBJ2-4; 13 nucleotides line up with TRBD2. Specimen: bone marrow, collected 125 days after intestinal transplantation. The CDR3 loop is CASSLGLAGGNIQYF. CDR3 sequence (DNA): TGTGCCAGCAGCTTAGGACTAGCGGGAGGAAACATTCAGTACTTC.